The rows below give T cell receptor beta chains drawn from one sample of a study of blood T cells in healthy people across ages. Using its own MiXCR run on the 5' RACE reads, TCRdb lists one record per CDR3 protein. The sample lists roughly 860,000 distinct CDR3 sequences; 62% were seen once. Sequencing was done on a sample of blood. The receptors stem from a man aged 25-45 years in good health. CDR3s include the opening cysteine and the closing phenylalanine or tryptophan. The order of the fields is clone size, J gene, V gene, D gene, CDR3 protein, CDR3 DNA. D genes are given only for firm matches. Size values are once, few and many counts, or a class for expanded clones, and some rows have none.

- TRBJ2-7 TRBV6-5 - CASTGGGYEQYF TGTGCCAGCACCGGAGGGGGCTACGAGCAGTACTTC
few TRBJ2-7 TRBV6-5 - CASSYLETASSEQYF TGTGCCAGCAGTTACCTTGAGACTGCTAGCTCCGAGCAGTACTTC
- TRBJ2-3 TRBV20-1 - CSATAPDTQYF TGCAGTGCTACGGCCCCAGATACGCAGTATTTT
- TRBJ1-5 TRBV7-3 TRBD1 CASSLGGTVAQPQHF TGTGCCAGCAGCCTCGGCGGGACAGTTGCTCAGCCCCAGCATTTT
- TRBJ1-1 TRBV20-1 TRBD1 CSALDRVKGMNTEAFF TGCAGTGCCCTCGACAGGGTCAAGGGCATGAACACTGAAGCTTTCTTT
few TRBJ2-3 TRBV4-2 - CASSKRLTDTQYF TGTGCCAGCAGCAAGCGGCTCACAGATACGCAGTATTTT
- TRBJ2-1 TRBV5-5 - CASSSSRGEQFF TGTGCCAGCAGCTCCTCGAGGGGGGAGCAGTTCTTC
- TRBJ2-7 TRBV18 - CASSPREGVPYEQYF TGTGCCAGCTCACCACGGGAAGGGGTCCCCTACGAGCAGTACTTC
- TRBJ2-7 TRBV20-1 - CSAQDRTPSYEQYF TGCAGTGCCCAGGACCGGACACCGTCCTACGAGCAGTACTTC
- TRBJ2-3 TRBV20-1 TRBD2 CSARTSGGEDTQYF TGCAGTGCTAGAACTAGCGGGGGGGAGGATACGCAGTATTTT
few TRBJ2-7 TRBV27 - CASSFLGRDTLAYEQYF TGTGCCAGCAGTTTCCTAGGCCGGGACACGCTGGCCTACGAGCAGTACTTC
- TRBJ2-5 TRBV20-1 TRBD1 CSAGDRALKTQYF TGCAGTGCCGGAGACAGGGCCCTAAAGACCCAGTACTTC
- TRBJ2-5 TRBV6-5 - CASSLVQGNNEQYF TGTGCCAGCAGTCTTGTACAGGGCAACAATGAGCAGTACTTC
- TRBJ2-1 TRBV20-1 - CSARDNRGRNEQFF TGCAGTGCTAGAGATAACCGGGGCCGCAATGAGCAGTTCTTC